Below, 18 T cell receptor beta chains from the same sample are listed, as sequenced in a study of CD8+ T cells in alopecia areata (dated by TCRdb to the late 2010s). Library generation was performed with the immunoSEQ multiplex PCR assay. RNA was extracted from all samples and reverse transcribed into cDNA, which served as template for TCR sequencing. The table was pulled from immuneACCESS by TCRdb, which kept in-frame rearrangements only. Such tables lose some clones; where checked, under half of the loss comes from unresolved V genes, and the rest has no known cause. In all, the sample holds about 130,000 clones, and 49% of those were seen once. Of the sample, roughly a sixth falls within the top ten clones. In light of the paper, this sample's time point label describes: baseline before oral tofacitinib. The sequenced sample was CD8+ T cells sorted from blood, obtained at week 0. The source is a human donor with alopecia areata.

The gene calls are TRBV27 and TRBJ2-1; D perhaps matches TRBD1 (6 bases). V was clipped by 6 bases and J by 7 bases, with 16 bases between them. The length of the CDR3 is 14 residues. Per the germline V gene, CDR1 is MNHEY and CDR2 is SMNVEV (reference sequence). The CDR3 here is CASSPLGTPNEQFF. The CDR3 coding sequence is TGTGCCAGCAGCCCACTCGGGACACCGAATGAGCAGTTCTTC.

The chain links TRBV15 to TRBJ2-7; either TRBD1 or TRBD2 may supply D (5 bases each). Germline V gives CDR1 LNHNV, CDR2 YYDKDF (reference sequence). V was trimmed by 3 bases and J by 5 bases, leaving 14 bases between them. The length of the CDR3 is 14 residues. CDR3 in amino acids: CATSRRGRLDEQYF. The CDR3 bases are TGTGCCACCAGCAGGAGGGGCAGGCTTGACGAGCAGTACTTC.

This clone was counted a few times. This sequence joins TRBV9 and TRBJ1-1, with unresolved D. This CDR3 is built from 14 residues. Looked up from germline, CDR1 is SGDLS and CDR2 is YYNGEE. V was pared by 2 bases and J by 0 bases, with 8 bases between. CDR3 residues: CASSVGNMNTEAFF. The CDR3 nucleotides are TGTGCCAGCAGCGTCGGTAATATGAACACTGAAGCTTTCTTT. The full variable domain, rest sourced from reference TRBV9 and TRBJ1-1, is DSGVTQTPKHLITATGQRVTLRCSPRSGDLSVYWYQQSLDQGLQFLIQYYNGEERAKGNILERFSAQQFPDLHSELNLSSLELGDSALYFCASSVGNMNTEAFFGQGTRLTVV.

This clone has at least ten counts. The rearrangement links TRBV5-4 to TRBJ2-2, with D unresolved. With 1 base removed from V and 5 bases from J, the gap between germline ends came to 12 bases. Germline V gene data show CDR1 as SGHNT and CDR2 as YYREEE (reference sequence). This CDR3 has 15 residues. CDR3 residues: CASSLKGRQTGELFF. DNA of the CDR3: TGTGCCAGCAGCTTGAAAGGAAGACAAACCGGGGAGCTGTTTTTT.

The V call is TRBV6-5, the J call TRBJ1-2, with D uncertain. The CDR3 spans 11 residues. Trimming shortened V by 8 bases and J by 4 bases, and 8 bases separated the two germline ends. In germline, CDR1 is MNHEY, CDR2 SVGAGI. The CDR3 is CASGAGYGYTF. CDR3 nucleotide sequence: TGTGCCAGCGGAGCGGGCTATGGCTACACCTTC.

The rearrangement joins TRBV27 to TRBJ2-7; D may match TRBD1 or TRBD2 (5 bases each). The CDR3 length is 14 residues. Germline CDR1 and CDR2: MNHEY and SMNVEV (reference sequence). V was shortened by 6 bases and J by 3 bases, with 15 bases between the two germline ends. This CDR3 reads CASSPGTALYEQYF. The CDR3 coding sequence is TGTGCCAGCAGCCCCGGGACCGCCCTCTACGAGCAGTACTTC.

This chain joins TRBV6-1 and TRBJ2-5; 7 positions agree with TRBD1. This CDR3 has 13 amino acids. V gave up 3 bases and J gave up 6 bases; unmatched junction bases: 4. CDR1 is MNHNS, CDR2 SASEGT, per germline. Written as DNA, the CDR3 is TGTGCCAGCAGTGACTTACAGGGGCAGACCCAGTACTTC. Protein: CASSDLQGQTQYF.

The rearrangement joins TRBV4-1 to TRBJ2-1; perhaps TRBD2 as D (5 bases). V was cut by 3 bases and J by 9 bases, with 12 bases left in between. The V gene's germline CDR1 is MGHRA and CDR2 YSYEKL. The CDR3 is made up of 13 amino acids. The CDR3 coding sequence is TGCGCCAGCAGCCATAGTCTTCGGGGTGAGCAGTTCTTC. Protein sequence: CASSHSLRGEQFF.

This chain links TRBV30 with TRBJ2-7; 7 bases align to TRBD2. J lost 0 bases, V lost 1 base, and 0 bases had no gene match. The CDR3 totals 13 residues. CDR1 and CDR2 from the germline V gene are GTSNPN and SVGIG (reference sequence). CDR3: CAWSGDYSYEQYF. The CDR3 coding sequence is TGTGCCTGGAGTGGGGACTACTCCTACGAGCAGTACTTC.

V gene TRBV29-1 combines with J gene TRBJ2-6; 9 bases agree with TRBD1. Per germline, CDR1 SQVTM and CDR2 ANQGSEA. The CDR3 extends over 14 amino acids. V shed 6 bases and J 8 bases; nucleotides not matched to a gene: 8. The CDR3 region has the DNA TGCAGCGTAGGAGGGGACAGGGAGTCCAACGTCCTGACTTTC. This translates into CSVGGDRESNVLTF. Full variable domain (outside the CDR3, taken from reference TRBV29-1 and TRBJ2-6): SAVISQKPSRDICQRGTSLTIQCQVDSQVTMMFWYRQQPGQSLTLIATANQGSEATYESGFVIDKFPISRPNLTFSTLTVSNMSPEDSSIYLCSVGGDRESNVLTFGAGSRLTVL.

The chain couples TRBV29-1 to TRBJ1-2; TRBD1 matches 7 bases. V gave up 4 bases and J gave up 2 bases; unmatched junction bases: 4. The CDR3 length is 13 residues. In germline, CDR1 is SQVTM, CDR2 ANQGSEA. The CDR3 is CSVAAGGNYGYTF. DNA of the CDR3: TGCAGCGTTGCGGCAGGGGGAAACTATGGCTACACCTTC.

This clone occurred a few times. V and J are TRBV4-1 and TRBJ2-2; the D is unclear. The ends were cut back, 3 bases at V and 7 bases at J, with 9 bases in the middle. The CDR3 loop spans 13 amino acids. Germline values: CDR1 MGHRA, CDR2 YSYEKL. The CDR3 coding sequence is TGCGCCAGCAGCCACCGTACCGGCGGGGAGCTGTTTTTT. This codes for CASSHRTGGELFF.

In this sample, this clone turned up a few times. The rearrangement uses TRBV10-3 and TRBJ2-2; tentative D call: TRBD2 (5 bases). The CDR3 totals 15 residues. In germline, CDR1 is ENHRY, CDR2 SYGVKD. The V end was cut by 11 bases, the J end by 1 base, with 17 bases between. CDR3 sequence (DNA): TGTGCCTCCGGGCGGGCGGATCGGAACACCGGGGAGCTGTTTTTT. It yields the protein CASGRADRNTGELFF.

The V and J genes are TRBV27 and TRBJ2-1; no definite D call. The germline V gene has CDR1 MNHEY and CDR2 SMNVEV (reference sequence). CDR3 size: 15 residues. Trimming stripped 0 bases from V and 9 bases from J, with 15 bases between. The CDR3 sequence is CASSLSLLGVTEQFF. The CDR3 bases are TGTGCCAGCAGTTTATCGTTGCTAGGTGTAACTGAGCAGTTCTTC.

This clone was counted only a few times. The V gene is TRBV23-1, the J gene TRBJ1-1; 7 bases fit TRBD1. TRBV23-1 has ORF status, its function being uncertain. CDR3 length: 15 residues. J lost 4 bases, V lost 2 bases, and 7 bases had no gene match. In DNA form, the CDR3 reads TGCGCCAGCAGTCAAAAAGAGACAGGGCGCACTGAAGCTTTCTTT. This gives the protein CASSQKETGRTEAFF.

This clone was detected only a few times. The V and J genes are TRBV2 and TRBJ1-2; TRBD1 matches at 8 bases. CDR3 length: 17 amino acids. Unmatched junction bases numbered 12, after V lost 2 bases and J lost 4 bases. Germline lookup yields CDR1 SNHLY and CDR2 FYNNEI. CDR3 region: CASSENLMTGAAYGYTF. CDR3 DNA: TGTGCCAGCAGTGAAAATTTAATGACAGGGGCTGCCTATGGCTACACCTTC.

The V and J genes are TRBV6-5 and TRBJ1-2; D unresolved. Trimming removed 0 bases from V and 0 bases from J, with 8 bases in between. Germline CDR1 MNHEY, CDR2 SVGAGI. This CDR3 is built from 15 residues. The CDR3 sequence: CASSYSVGSNYGYTF. The CDR3 coding sequence is TGTGCCAGCAGTTACTCAGTTGGGTCTAACTATGGCTACACCTTC.

On this clone itself: Other DNA variants within this sample encode the same CDR3. This chain connects TRBV30 to TRBJ2-2; D ambiguous. V was trimmed by 1 base and J by 5 bases, leaving 5 bases between them. The CDR3 has 12 residues. CDR1 is GTSNPN and CDR2 is SVGIG in the germline V gene (reference sequence). Here the CDR3 DNA reads TGTGCCTGGAGTGCTGGAACCGGGGAGCTGTTTTTT. Translation: CAWSAGTGELFF.